This TCR beta chain was retrieved from a study of esophageal squamous cell carcinoma under preoperative chemotherapy. At the level of the study: TCR repertoires were profiled from both peripheral blood T cells and tumor-infiltrating lymphocytes.

Study conclusions and caveats: Post-treatment tumor-infiltrating lymphocytes appeared partly derived from peripheral T cells migrating into the tumor.

The table lists this clonotype with many counts. The antigen is undetermined. The CDR3 is made up of 15 amino acids. Germline values: CDR1 SGHVS, CDR2 FNYEAQ. V was trimmed by 7 bases and J by 0 bases, leaving 13 bases between them. Time point meaning: before preoperative PTX-NDP chemotherapy. Patients received paclitaxel-nedaplatin as preoperative chemotherapy before surgery. Via MiXCR, TCRdb re-called the PCR reads, giving one row per CDR3 protein. This table has around 6,600 distinct CDR3 sequences, less than 40% appearing once. Collection took place from a patient given preoperative chemotherapy. The sequence was collected from a human donor with esophageal squamous cell carcinoma. The donor label of this sample is uncertain. The V and J genes are TRBV7-6 and TRBJ1-3, with a tentative D call TRBD1 (6 bases). The CDR3 loop is CASTEGVFSGNTIYF. CDR3 coding DNA: TGTGCCAGCACGGAGGGGGTTTTCTCTGGAAACACCATATATTTT.